These 28 T cell receptor beta chains came from one sample sequenced in a study of blood T cells in healthy people across ages. Then a second PCR, running roughly 7 to 11 cycles, was carried out with a sample-barcoded 5' primer and a J-beta primer mix. One entry per CDR3 protein, called by TCRdb with MiXCR from the 5' RACE reads. The sample has more than 900,000 distinct CDR3 sequences, almost 30% seen once. The same data also contributed to another study, on T cells of mothers and their children.

The source material was blood. These receptor sequences come from a woman aged 40 to 50 in good health.

The chain employs TRBV4-2 and TRBJ1-4; D is unresolved. This CDR3 region has 12 residues. CDR1 is LGHNA, CDR2 YNFKEQ, per germline. V was cut by 3 bases and J by 7 bases, with 6 bases left in between. Written as DNA, the CDR3 is TGTGCCAGCAGCCAGGCCCCTGAAAAACTGTTTTTT. Translated: CASSQAPEKLFF.

This clonotype has ten or more counts. The chain's CDR3 is CASSLGQSTDTQYF. DNA of the CDR3: TGCGCCAGCAGCTTGGGGCAGAGCACAGATACGCAGTATTTT. This rearrangement joins TRBV5-1 to TRBJ2-3; no clear D. V shed 0 bases and J shed 0 bases, with 5 bases lying between them. The CDR3 is 14 amino acids. Germline V gene lookup returns CDR1 SGHRS and CDR2 YFSETQ.

This clonotype occurred many times. The chain couples TRBV11-2 to TRBJ2-7, with D possibly TRBD2 on 6 matching bases. CDR1 is SGHAT and CDR2 is FQNNGV in the germline V gene. V was shortened by 6 bases and J by 4 bases, with 16 bases between the two germline ends. The CDR3 runs 14 residues. CDR3 protein: CASRAGGHYYEQYF. The CDR3 DNA is TGTGCCAGCAGGGCCGGGGGTCACTATTACGAGCAGTACTTC.

Concerning this clonotype: One end of the junction is discordant with germline, which a read error may explain. The J gene is TRBJ2-2, the V gene TRBV5-1; TRBD1 aligns across 7 bases. The germline CDR1 and CDR2 sequences are SGHRS and YFSETQ. This CDR3 is built from 15 residues. This CDR3 reads CASSGTVTNTGERFF. For the CDR3, the DNA is TGCGCCAGCAGCGGGACAGTTACTAACACCGGGGAGCGGTTTTTT.

A word on this clonotype: The CDR3 does not end in the conserved phenylalanine or tryptophan, so this is likely a read error. The chain combines TRBV6-5 with TRBJ1-5; the D is unclear. The CDR3 is 14 amino acids. From germline, CDR1 is MNHEY and CDR2 SVGAGI. The CDR3 DNA follows: TGTGCCAGCAGTCCCGTGGTACAGAATCAACCCCAGCATCTT. It codes for CASSPVVQNQPQHL.

The V gene is TRBV29-1, the J gene TRBJ1-1; D remains unclear. The V end lost 6 bases, the J end lost 1 base, and 6 bases lay between the germline ends. The CDR3 consists of 11 residues. The germline V gene has CDR1 SQVTM and CDR2 ANQGSEA. DNA of the CDR3: TGCAGCGTGGGGTCGAACACTGAAGCTTTCTTT. This encodes CSVGSNTEAFF.

This clonotype has at least ten counts. The V call is TRBV20-1, the J call TRBJ2-1; 10 nucleotides match TRBD1. Losses at the gene ends were 0 bases for V and 8 bases for J; bases not matched to a gene: 10. The CDR3 totals 16 residues. Germline V gives CDR1 DFQATT, CDR2 SNEGSKA (reference sequence). This chain's CDR3 is CSAREGLTGGFDEQFF. The CDR3 DNA reads TGCAGTGCTAGAGAAGGACTGACAGGGGGCTTCGATGAGCAGTTCTTC.

Note on this clonotype: The CDR3 ends on some other residue instead of the conserved phenylalanine or tryptophan, so this is likely a read error. The V gene is TRBV12-3 or TRBV12-4, the J gene TRBJ2-2; D gene ambiguous. This CDR3 region has 14 residues. V dropped 2 bases and J dropped 1 base, with 5 bases sitting between them. CDR3 region: CASSLSGNTGELFV. In nucleotides, the CDR3 is TGTGCCAGCAGTTTATCCGGGAACACCGGGGAGCTGTTTGTT.

There are a few counts of this clonotype. The chain carries TRBV28 and TRBJ1-5; TRBD1 matches at 12 bases. From germline, CDR1 is MDHEN and CDR2 SYDVKM. Trimming removed 6 bases from V and 0 bases from J; junction bases left unmatched: 18. The CDR3 contains 21 residues. This CDR3 is CASRGTGGPRGFGYSNQPQHF. In DNA, the CDR3 is TGTGCCAGCAGAGGGACAGGGGGCCCACGGGGTTTTGGGTATAGCAATCAGCCCCAGCATTTT.

The gene calls are TRBV20-1 and TRBJ1-2; a weak D match, TRBD1 (5 bases). Germline V gene lookup returns CDR1 DFQATT and CDR2 SNEGSKA (reference sequence). Trimming cost V 5 bases and J 2 bases, with 15 bases left between them. The CDR3 is 14 amino acids. As DNA, the CDR3 is TGCAGTGCTGGGGACCCCCGAGGGAACTATGGCTACACCTTC. It yields the protein CSAGDPRGNYGYTF.

This clonotype was detected ten times or more. The J gene is TRBJ2-7, the V gene TRBV12-3 or TRBV12-4; the D gene is possibly TRBD1 (6 bases). V was cut by 7 bases and J by 2 bases, with 12 bases left in between. The CDR3 loop spans 13 amino acids. Here the CDR3 reads CASTRDTTYEQYF. The CDR3 coding sequence is TGTGCCAGCACTCGGGACACTACCTACGAGCAGTACTTC.

This clonotype was detected ten times or more. The chain carries TRBV7-2 and TRBJ2-5, with 9 bases matching TRBD1. Germline CDR1 and CDR2: SGHTA and FQGNSA. Trimming at V came to 1 base and at J to 2 bases, leaving 5 bases not matched to a gene. The CDR3 length is 16 residues. As DNA, the CDR3 is TGTGCCAGCAGCTTAGAGGACAGGGGCTTACAAGAGACCCAGTACTTC. This encodes CASSLEDRGLQETQYF.

The V and J genes are TRBV14 and TRBJ2-5, with TRBD2 matching over 12 bases. The J call is in doubt because the DNA end fits TRBJ2-7 better. The CDR3 sequence is 17 residues long. CDR1 and CDR2 from the germline V gene are SGHDN and FVKESK. The CDR3 loop is CASSQESLGLAGYEQYF. In DNA form, the CDR3 reads TGTGCCAGCAGCCAAGAAAGTTTAGGACTAGCGGGATACGAGCAGTACTTC.

This chain links TRBV20-1 with TRBJ2-1; 9 bases match TRBD2. The V and J ends lost 6 bases and 1 base, in that order; junction bases with no gene match: 7. The germline V gene encodes CDR1 DFQATT and CDR2 SNEGSKA (reference sequence). The CDR3 extends over 15 amino acids. In DNA form, the CDR3 reads TGCAGTGCGCCGGGACTAGCAACGTCCTACAATGAGCAGTTCTTC. Its translation: CSAPGLATSYNEQFF.

Note on this clonotype: A much larger clone lies one base from this, so it may be a read error. The chain combines TRBV6-5 with TRBJ1-1; no firm D call. The CDR3 has 14 residues. CDR1 is MNHEY, CDR2 SVGAGI, per germline. CDR3 region: CASRYSSPNTEAFF. CDR3 sequence (DNA): TGTGCCAGCAGGTACTCGAGTCCGAACACTGAAGCTTTCTTT.

The table lists this clonotype with a few counts. The gene calls are TRBV7-9 and TRBJ2-3; TRBD1 is a possible D gene (6 bases). The CDR3 extends over 15 amino acids. Trimming removed 5 bases from V and 2 bases from J, with 14 bases in between. CDR1 is SEHNR, CDR2 FQNEAQ, per germline (reference sequence). Written as DNA, the CDR3 is TGTGCCAGCAGCCCACAGGGAACTAACACAGATACGCAGTATTTT. This translates into CASSPQGTNTDTQYF.

In its sample, this clonotype was seen many times. The rearrangement joins TRBV29-1 to TRBJ2-7; 10 bases fit TRBD1. V dropped 2 bases and J dropped 2; count of bases not matched to a gene: 9. The CDR3 runs to 16 residues. Germline-derived CDR1 and CDR2 are SQVTM and ANQGSEA. CDR3 in amino acids: CSVEFSGTGVPYEQYF. Written as DNA, the CDR3 is TGCAGCGTTGAATTTTCCGGGACAGGGGTTCCCTACGAGCAGTACTTC.

This clonotype was recorded many times. The chain carries TRBV4-3 and TRBJ2-5; the match to TRBD1 covers 7 bases. The V gene's germline CDR1 is LGHNA and CDR2 YSLEER. Trimming at V came to 0 bases and at J to 2 bases, leaving 6 bases not matched to a gene. This CDR3 comprises 16 residues. The CDR3 loop is CASSQESSRGQETQYF. The CDR3 nucleotides are TGCGCCAGCAGCCAAGAAAGCTCCAGGGGGCAAGAGACCCAGTACTTC.

There are a few counts of this clonotype. The chain employs TRBV7-9 and TRBJ2-3; 8 bases are a match to TRBD1. This CDR3 is 17 amino acids long. Per the germline V gene, CDR1 is SEHNR and CDR2 is FQNEAQ (reference sequence). J lost 7 bases, V lost 1 base, and 13 bases had no gene match. CDR3 sequence (DNA): TGTGCCAGCAGCTTAGTATCGGCAGGGGGCGTCGCGAATACGCAGTATTTT. The encoded protein is CASSLVSAGGVANTQYF.

This clonotype was found many times. The chain carries TRBV6-5 and TRBJ1-5; D gene ambiguous. This CDR3 has 15 residues. Germline CDR1 MNHEY, CDR2 SVGAGI. Trimming removed 0 bases from V and 0 bases from J, with 6 bases in between. The CDR3 loop is CASSYSANSNQPQHF. For the CDR3, the DNA is TGTGCCAGCAGTTACTCCGCCAATAGCAATCAGCCCCAGCATTTT.

The gene calls are TRBV18 and TRBJ2-5; the match to TRBD1 covers 7 bases. Germline V gene lookup returns CDR1 KGHSH and CDR2 LQKENI. With V trimmed by 6 bases and J by 11 bases, 12 bases remained unmatched. This CDR3 region has 13 residues. In DNA form, the CDR3 reads TGTGCCAGCTCGCTAACAGGGGTCCATGAGCAGTACTTC. It yields the protein CASSLTGVHEQYF.

The V call is TRBV10-3, the J call TRBJ2-2; 8 bases are a match to TRBD1. The trim removed 3 bases at V and 6 bases at J, leaving 6 bases unmatched. Germline V CDR1 and CDR2: ENHRY, SYGVKD. This CDR3 has 15 amino acids. The CDR3 region has the DNA TGTGCCATCAGTGACTGGGACAGGTTGGCCGGGGAGCTGTTTTTT. It encodes CAISDWDRLAGELFF.

The J gene is TRBJ2-1, the V gene TRBV15, with 10 bases identical to TRBD1. CDR1 is LNHNV and CDR2 is YYDKDF in the germline V gene (reference sequence). The CDR3 is made up of 15 amino acids. V lost 4 bases and J lost 7; bases outside the gene matches: 7. The CDR3 spells CATSTGTGVWNEQFF. The CDR3 DNA reads TGTGCCACCAGCACCGGGACAGGGGTGTGGAATGAGCAGTTCTTC.

The chain is built from TRBV5-1 and TRBJ2-5; D is unresolved. The DNA matches TRBJ2-7 better at its end, which makes the J call doubtful. CDR3 length: 15 amino acids. Per the germline V gene, CDR1 is SGHRS and CDR2 is YFSETQ. The CDR3 is CASSLEPFSAYEQYF. The CDR3, as DNA: TGCGCCAGCAGCTTGGAGCCCTTCAGCGCTTACGAGCAGTACTTC.

V gene TRBV7-2 combines with J gene TRBJ2-3; TRBD1 aligns across 10 bases. The germline gives CDR1 SGHTA, CDR2 FQGNSA. The CDR3 consists of 15 residues. The V and J ends lost 5 bases and 3 bases, in that order; junction bases with no gene match: 5. The CDR3 DNA reads TGTGCCAGCAGCAGGGACAGGGGACATACAGATACGCAGTATTTT. Its protein is CASSRDRGHTDTQYF.

This clonotype has just a few counts. This chain joins TRBV12-3 or TRBV12-4 and TRBJ1-5; D not resolved. The CDR3 is 15 amino acids. Deletions cut 0 bases from V and 3 bases from J, with 9 bases between. CDR3 coding DNA: TGTGCCAGCAGTTTAGCTGCCGGGGTCAATCAGCCCCAGCATTTT. As protein: CASSLAAGVNQPQHF.

This clonotype showed up many times. V gene TRBV5-1 combines with J gene TRBJ2-7; TRBD1 matches 8 bases. Germline lookup yields CDR1 SGHRS and CDR2 YFSETQ. The V gene end was trimmed by 2 bases and the J gene end by 3 bases; junction bases not matched to a gene: 4. The CDR3 is 14 amino acids. CDR3 nucleotides: TGCGCCAGCAGCTTATCAACAGGGGGCTACGAGCAGTACTTC. Protein: CASSLSTGGYEQYF.

In regard to this clonotype: This likely traces to a read error, being one base from a far larger clone. V usage is TRBV5-5 and J usage is TRBJ2-5; D is tentatively TRBD1 or TRBD2 (5 bases each). CDR3 size: 14 residues. CDR1 is SGHKS and CDR2 is YYEKEE in the germline V gene (reference sequence). Deletions cut 2 bases from V and 11 bases from J, with 19 bases between. The CDR3 here is CASSFGQGRYVQYF. In nucleotides, the CDR3 is TGTGCCAGCAGCTTTGGGCAGGGACGGTACGTGCAGTACTTC.